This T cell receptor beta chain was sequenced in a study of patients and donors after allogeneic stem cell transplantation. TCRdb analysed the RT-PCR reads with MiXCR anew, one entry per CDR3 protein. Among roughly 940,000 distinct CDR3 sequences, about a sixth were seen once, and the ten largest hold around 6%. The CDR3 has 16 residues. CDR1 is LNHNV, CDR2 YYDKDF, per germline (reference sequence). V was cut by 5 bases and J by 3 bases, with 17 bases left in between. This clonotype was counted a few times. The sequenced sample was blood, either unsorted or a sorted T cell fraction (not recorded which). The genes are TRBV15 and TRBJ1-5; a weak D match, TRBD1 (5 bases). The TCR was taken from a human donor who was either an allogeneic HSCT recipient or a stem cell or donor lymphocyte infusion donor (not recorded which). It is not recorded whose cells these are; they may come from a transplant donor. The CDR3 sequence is CATSPLGGGINQPQHF. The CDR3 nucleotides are TGTGCCACCAGCCCACTCGGGGGAGGGATCAATCAGCCCCAGCATTTT.